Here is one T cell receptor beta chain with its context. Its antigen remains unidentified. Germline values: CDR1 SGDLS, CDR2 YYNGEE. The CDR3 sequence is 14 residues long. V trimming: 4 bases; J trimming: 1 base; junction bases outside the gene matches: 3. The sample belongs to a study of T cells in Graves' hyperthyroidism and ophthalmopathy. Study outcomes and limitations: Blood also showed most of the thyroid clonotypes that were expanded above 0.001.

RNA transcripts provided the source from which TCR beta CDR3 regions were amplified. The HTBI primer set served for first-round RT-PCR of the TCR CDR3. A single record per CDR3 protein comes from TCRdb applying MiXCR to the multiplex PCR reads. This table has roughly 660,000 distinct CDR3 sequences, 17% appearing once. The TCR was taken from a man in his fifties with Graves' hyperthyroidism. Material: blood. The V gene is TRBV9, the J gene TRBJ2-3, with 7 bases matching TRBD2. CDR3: CASSTSARTDTQYF. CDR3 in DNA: TGTGCCAGCAGCACTAGCGCCCGCACAGATACGCAGTATTTT.